This paragraph covers one T cell receptor (beta chain) sequence. The antigen is unknown. Other DNA sequences of this sample code for an identical CDR3. Running of the assay took place at deep level. How the authors handled the data: Sequence data from immunoSEQ were junction-only and lacked quality scores; consequently, filtering differed. Assay used: immunoSEQ multiplex PCR; TCRdb lists only in-frame clones, some missing. V, J and clone size were drawn from that table, and D and trimming were deduced from the DNA. This sample has about 1,900,000 clones, with less than 95% found just once. The data belong to a study of shared clonotypes between healthy human individuals. The CDR3 is 13 residues long. Germline V gene sequence: CDR1 PRHDT, CDR2 FYEKMQ (reference sequence). Between the trimmed V and J ends, which lost 3 bases and 2 bases, there was a span of 6 bases. Study observations and caveats: The naive CD4 repertoires of a handful of donors were compared, and around 5% of clonotypes were shared.

Naive CD8 populations comprised CD45RO-negative cells positively selected for CCR7, excluding terminally differentiated effector memory CD45RA+ cells. The sequence was obtained from a man aged 18 to 29 in good health. Input material: naive CD8+ T cells sorted from blood. The chain recombines TRBV13 with TRBJ2-3; D ambiguous. CDR3 DNA sequence: TGTGCCAGCAGCTTGCCATCCACAGATACGCAGTATTTT. Protein sequence: CASSLPSTDTQYF.